This TCR beta chain was documented in a study of blood T cell repertoires in COVID-19. Looking at the study overall: From the United States, Italy and Spain came samples of acute and convalescent COVID-19. T cells, B-cell-depleted T cells, or PBMCs provided the cDNA or gDNA that served as material.

Authors' data handling: Estimation of nucleated cell counts relied on the amplification of reference gene primers. Sequencing used immunoSEQ multiplex PCR; TCRdb keeps in-frame clones, though not all of them. The D gene and trimming were derived from the DNA, and the V and J assignments and clone size from that table. The table records 300,000 to 400,000 clones, about 91% of them present only once. Germline V CDR1 and CDR2: SGHDN, FVKESK. The CDR3 extends over 13 amino acids. Trimming removed 4 bases from V and 8 bases from J; junction bases left unmatched: 4. Sequencing input: peripheral blood. The chain is built from TRBV14 and TRBJ1-2; 10 bases are shared with TRBD1. This receptor was taken from a man aged 25 to 40 with COVID-19, enrolled during active disease. CDR3 sequence (DNA): TGTGCCAGCAGCCTCGGGACAGGGGAGGGCTACACCTTC. It codes for CASSLGTGEGYTF.